Described below is a single T cell receptor beta chain sequence and its context. Assay: immunoSEQ multiplex PCR; the TCRdb copy retains only in-frame clones and omits some. The sample consists of about 290,000 clones, roughly 90% of them appearing once. The data derive from a study of blood T cell repertoires in COVID-19. Whole-study context: T cells, B-cell-depleted T cells, or PBMCs supplied cDNA or gDNA.

This CDR3 contains 15 residues. V was trimmed by 0 bases and J by 1 base, leaving 10 bases between them. Germline loops: CDR1 MNHEY, CDR2 SVGAGI. Sequenced: peripheral blood. V usage is TRBV6-5 and J usage is TRBJ2-7; D gene unclear. This sequence originates from a woman in her thirties with COVID-19, enrolled during active disease. This CDR3 is CASSYSGTESYEQYF. The CDR3, as DNA: TGTGCCAGCAGTTACTCTGGAACAGAGTCCTACGAGCAGTACTTC.